This T cell receptor (beta chain) is from a study of OX40 agonist ivuxolimab in advanced cancers. Assay: immunoSEQ multiplex PCR; the TCRdb copy retains only in-frame clones and omits some. This table has under 80,000 clones, almost 85% appearing once. This clonotype was sampled from an adult with an advanced solid tumor such as melanoma, head and neck, liver or kidney cancer. The source was CD4+ or CD8+ T cells sorted from blood, collected in a trial of the OX40 agonist ivuxolimab.

The CDR3 sequence: CATSGINDRESYGYTF. The CDR3, as DNA: TGTGCCACCAGCGGTATTAACGACAGGGAAAGCTATGGCTACACCTTC. The chain employs TRBV15 and TRBJ1-2, with TRBD1 matching over 7 bases. The CDR3 runs 16 residues. CDR1 and CDR2 (germline): LNHNV, YYDKDF (reference sequence). Trimming at V came to 5 bases and at J to 4 bases, leaving 13 bases not matched to a gene.